This TCR beta chain was retrieved from a study of blood T cell repertoires in COVID-19. On the study more broadly: Samples of COVID-19 (acute and convalescent) were obtained from the United States, Italy and Spain. In each case, the material was cDNA or gDNA derived from T cells, B-cell-depleted T cells, or PBMCs.

The germline CDR1 and CDR2 sequences are MNHEY and SMNVEV (reference sequence). The V end was cut by 4 bases, the J end by 2 bases, with 15 bases between. The CDR3 has 16 amino acids. TCRdb's table, derived via immunoSEQ multiplex PCR, lists solely in-frame clones and lacks some. The profile shows approximately 220,000 clones, 85% to 90% of them singletons. Participants spanned ages roughly 18 to 90 years and resided in around 25 US areas. Sequencing used PBMCs or T cells enriched from blood (not recorded which). This TCR was sampled from a woman aged 18 to 35 in a cohort exposed to, infected with or recovered from COVID-19 (not recorded which). V is TRBV27 and J is TRBJ1-3, with D maybe TRBD1 (6 bases). The CDR3 region has the DNA TGTGCCAGCAGTTCACAGGGTCTCCAACCTGGAAACACCATATATTTT. Amino acid sequence: CASSSQGLQPGNTIYF.